The rows below give T cell receptor beta chains drawn from one sample of a study of cytomegalovirus exposure and HLA in healthy donors. Some clones are missing from TCRdb's copy, which holds only in-frame ones; the method was immunoSEQ multiplex PCR. The data show approximately 300,000 clones, 86% seen once. The specimen was PBMCs. These receptors were obtained from a woman under 30 in good health and CMV-seronegative. CDR3s leave out the opening cysteine and the closing phenylalanine or tryptophan. A D gene is named only where the DNA matches it firmly. Clone size is not always given. Where it is, it says once, few, many or a class for expanded clones.

TRBD1,TRBJ2-1,-,TRBV6-5,ASSWTGDRNEQF
-,TRBJ2-7,-,TRBV6-5,ASSGKASAALEQY
TRBD2,TRBJ2-7,-,TRBV19,ASSVGGLAGIEQY
-,TRBJ2-3,-,TRBV6-6,ASSLGWENGPDTQY
TRBD1,TRBJ2-7,-,TRBV27,ASSPELDRVIEQY
TRBD1,TRBJ1-5,-,TRBV5-8,ASSPGDRVQPQH
TRBD1,TRBJ2-1,-,TRBV6-6,ASSTRTGRYEQF
TRBD2,TRBJ2-3,-,TRBV7-9,ASSLGLAALDTQY
-,TRBJ1-3,-,TRBV4-3,ASSTTTQRLAGNTIY
-,TRBJ2-1,-,TRBV9,ASSLGGMSSYNEQF
TRBD1,TRBJ1-1,-,TRBV28,ASSPLGQGASNTEAF
-,TRBJ2-1,-,TRBV5-1,ASSLGTGENEQF
-,TRBJ2-1,-,TRBV9,ASSVGSGYEQF
TRBD1,TRBJ1-4,once,TRBV6-5,ASSPAGTGREKLF
TRBD1,TRBJ1-4,-,TRBV18,ASSPPGQSEGKLF
TRBD2,TRBJ2-1,-,TRBV27,ASSLAAGNNEQF
TRBD2,TRBJ2-7,once,TRBV27,ASSKSLIAGSYEQY
TRBD2,TRBJ2-3,-,TRBV5-1,ASSPGAGGTDTQY
TRBD1,TRBJ1-2,-,TRBV19,ASSILGQGAHTYGYT
TRBD1,TRBJ1-2,-,TRBV10-3,AISATGGADYGYT
-,TRBJ2-7,-,TRBV29-1,SVEVGRGVSEQY
-,TRBJ2-3,-,TRBV9,ASSVAVARTDTQY
-,TRBJ2-7,-,TRBV11-2,ASSLTGDDGEQY
TRBD1,TRBJ2-2,-,TRBV30,AWRPLGTGGNTGELF
TRBD1,TRBJ1-4,few,TRBV2,ASRGDRGHSTNEKLF
-,TRBJ2-7,once,TRBV4-3,ASSQLGHTGEQY
TRBD1,TRBJ1-5,-,TRBV7-8,ATRTGFGQPQH
-,TRBJ2-2,-,TRBV18,ASSSREAGTGELF
TRBD2,TRBJ2-7,-,TRBV7-2,ASSLAGTSGSFYEQY
TRBD2,TRBJ2-3,-,TRBV5-1,ASSRGTSGDTDTQY
-,TRBJ2-3,once,TRBV9,ASSVSGSTDTQY
TRBD1,TRBJ2-7,-,TRBV27,ASRQGGRYEQY
TRBD2,TRBJ2-1,-,TRBV5-4,ASSLGLAGRNEQF
TRBD1,TRBJ1-5,once,TRBV19,ASSSTLGQANQPQH
TRBD2,TRBJ2-1,-,TRBV7-2,ASSRAGDEQF
TRBD2,TRBJ2-5,-,TRBV28,ASTRRAGGPGETQY
-,TRBJ1-5,-,TRBV6-5,ASSSQSGQPQH
TRBD2,TRBJ2-5,once,TRBV5-1,ASSSGGAQETQY
-,TRBJ1-3,-,TRBV5-6,ASSLDPNSGNTIY
-,TRBJ2-5,-,TRBV4-3,ASSQARGPWETQY